This record covers a single TCR beta chain. The data originate from a study of tumor and adjacent non-tumor tissue in lung cancer. This CDR3 has 19 amino acids. Germline assignment: CDR1 MNHNS and CDR2 SASEGT. V trimming: 10 bases; J trimming: 4 bases; junction bases outside the gene matches: 24. TCRbeta libraries were built with three rounds of nested PCR, modified from ARM-PCR. A single record per CDR3 protein comes from TCRdb applying MiXCR to the multiplex PCR reads. The data show tens of thousands of distinct CDR3 sequences, with around 71% seen just once and about a sixth held by the top ten. The template was RNA from unsorted bulk tissue.

This rearrangement joins TRBV6-1 to TRBJ2-5; 10 positions match TRBD2. The sequence was obtained from a man between 60 and 75 years old with non-small cell lung cancer. Sequencing was performed on lung tumor tissue. CDR3: CATRPGVPGLARGGETQYF. DNA for the CDR3: TGTGCCACCCGCCCGGGAGTCCCGGGACTAGCGAGGGGGGGAGAGACCCAGTACTTC.